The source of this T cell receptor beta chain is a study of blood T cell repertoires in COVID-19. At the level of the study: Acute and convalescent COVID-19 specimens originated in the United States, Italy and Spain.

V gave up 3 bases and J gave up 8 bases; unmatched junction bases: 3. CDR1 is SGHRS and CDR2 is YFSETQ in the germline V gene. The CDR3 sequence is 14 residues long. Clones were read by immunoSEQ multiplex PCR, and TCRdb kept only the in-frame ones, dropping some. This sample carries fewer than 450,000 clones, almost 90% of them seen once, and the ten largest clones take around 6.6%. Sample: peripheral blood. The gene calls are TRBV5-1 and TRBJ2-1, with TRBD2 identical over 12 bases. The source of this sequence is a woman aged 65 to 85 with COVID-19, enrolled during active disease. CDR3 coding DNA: TGCGCCAGCAGCTCGCCTAGCGGGGGGGATGAGCAGTTCTTC. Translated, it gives CASSSPSGGDEQFF.